These T cell receptor beta chains were read from a single sample in a study of T cells after yellow fever vaccination. TCRdb independently ran MiXCR on the 5' RACE reads; one entry per CDR3 protein. The data hold hundreds of thousands of distinct CDR3 sequences, with 6.2% observed a single time. The source was PBMCs, collected 5 days after the yellow fever booster vaccination. These receptor sequences come from a man younger than 45 who received the YFV17D yellow fever vaccine. The CDR3 runs from the conserved cysteine through the conserved F or W. Fields, in order: clone size, V gene, D gene, CDR3 length, J gene, CDR3 DNA, CDR3 protein. D genes are given only for firm matches. Clone size appears in some rows only: once, few, many, or a class for an expanded clone.

>.|TRBV30|TRBD2|14|TRBJ2-7
TGTGCCTGGAGGGGGGGGAGGCGACAATACGAGCAGTACTTC
CAWRGGRRQYEQYF
>few|TRBV20-1|.|14|TRBJ2-2
TGCAGTGCTCTTCGGACAGCGAACACCGGGGAGCTGTTTTTT
CSALRTANTGELFF
>.|TRBV29-1|TRBD2|14|TRBJ2-7
TGCAGCGTCCGGACTAGCGGAGGCACCTACGAGCAGTACTTC
CSVRTSGGTYEQYF
>many|TRBV6-2/TRBV6-3|.|15|TRBJ2-3
TGTGCCAGCAGTTCATCGGGATATAGAACAGATACGCAGTATTTT
CASSSSGYRTDTQYF
>.|TRBV27|.|15|TRBJ2-7
TGTGCCAGCACCACAGCAGCGGAGGGCTTGAGGGAGCAGTACTTC
CASTTAAEGLREQYF
>.|TRBV20-1|TRBD2|15|TRBJ2-5
TGCAGTGCTAGAAAAGGGACTAGCGTGCAAGAGACCCAGTACTTC
CSARKGTSVQETQYF
>.|TRBV4-2|.|17|TRBJ2-1
TGTGCCAGCAGCCAACGAATAGGAACCCCTACCTACAATGAGCAGTTCTTC
CASSQRIGTPTYNEQFF
>few|TRBV5-1|TRBD1|14|TRBJ1-3
TGCGCCAGCAGCTTCGGGACAGAAAGAAACACCATATATTTT
CASSFGTERNTIYF
>few|TRBV7-7|TRBD2|13|TRBJ2-7
TGTGCTAGCAGCTTAGCGGGCTATTCCGAGCAGTACTTC
CASSLAGYSEQYF
>few|TRBV6-2/TRBV6-3|.|14|TRBJ2-3
TGTGCCAGCAGTTACGCCTCTAGCACAGATACGCAGTATTTT
CASSYASSTDTQYF
>.|TRBV20-1|.|15|TRBJ2-1
TGCAGTGCTAGAGATTATAGGAAACAGGGCGATGAGCAGTTCTTC
CSARDYRKQGDEQFF
>.|TRBV19|.|16|TRBJ2-1
TGTGCCAGTAGTCCACAGACAGCCTCCTCCTACAATGAGCAGTTCTTC
CASSPQTASSYNEQFF
>few|TRBV25-1|.|17|TRBJ2-6
TGTGCCAGCAGTGGGAGCCAAGGTCTTTCTGGGGCCAACGTCCTGACTTTC
CASSGSQGLSGANVLTF
>.|TRBV28|TRBD2|15|TRBJ2-7
TGTGCCAGCAGTTTTTTTAGCGGGAGAGGGTACGAGCAGTACTTC
CASSFFSGRGYEQYF
>many|TRBV6-2/TRBV6-3|TRBD2|20|TRBJ2-3
TGTGCCAGCAGTTACGGATTCCCCGGGACTAGCGGGAGGGCCGTGAATACGCAGTATTTT
CASSYGFPGTSGRAVNTQYF
>few|TRBV5-1|.|15|TRBJ2-3
TGCGCCAGCAGCTTGGGGCAAGGCTCAGGAGATACGCAGTATTTT
CASSLGQGSGDTQYF
>few|TRBV5-1|.|13|TRBJ2-2
TGCGCCAGCAGCCCCCGCCCCCCCGGGGAGCTGTTTTTT
CASSPRPPGELFF
>many|TRBV5-1|.|13|TRBJ2-7
TGCGCCAGCAGCTTGTCTAGCTCTCGCGAGCAGTACTTC
CASSLSSSREQYF
>few|TRBV23-1|.|13|TRBJ2-7
TGCGCCAGAGAGACGGGCCACACTACGAAGCAGTACTTC
CARETGHTTKQYF
>many|TRBV12-3/TRBV12-4|.|13|TRBJ2-7
TGTGCCAGCAGTTTAGGTCCCTTCTACGAGCAGTACTTC
CASSLGPFYEQYF
>.|TRBV7-2|TRBD2|16|TRBJ2-3
TGTGCCAGCAGCTTGGTTAGCGGGAGGGCCGTAGATACGCAGTATTTT
CASSLVSGRAVDTQYF
>.|TRBV18|.|14|TRBJ2-5
TGTGCCAGCTCACCGGCGAGTACCGAAGAGACCCAGTACTTC
CASSPASTEETQYF
>many|TRBV29-1|.|16|TRBJ2-7
TGCAGCGTGGTAGCTCGGAGGGCCCTCAGGTCCTACGAGCAGTACTTC
CSVVARRALRSYEQYF
>.|TRBV30|.|14|TRBJ2-7
TGTGCCTGGAGTGTAGGGGGGGCCTCCTACGAGCAGTACTTC
CAWSVGGASYEQYF
>few|TRBV29-1|.|12|TRBJ1-1
TGCAGCGTGACAAGGGCCCGCACTGAAGCTTTCTTT
CSVTRARTEAFF
>many|TRBV28|TRBD2|20|TRBJ2-3
TGTGCCAGCAGTCCACGGGGGTTGAGGGTAGCGGGAAAGCGCACAGATACGCAGTATTTT
CASSPRGLRVAGKRTDTQYF
>many|TRBV5-1|.|15|TRBJ2-4
TGCGCCAGCAGCTTGGGTCTTCTAGCCAAAAACATTCAGTACTTC
CASSLGLLAKNIQYF
>.|TRBV20-1|TRBD1|13|TRBJ1-2
TGCAGTGCTAGTTTGGGACAGAACTATGGCTACACCTTC
CSASLGQNYGYTF
>many|TRBV29-1|TRBD2|13|TRBJ2-7
TGCAGCGCGAGGGGTGGCGGGAGCTACGAGCAGTACTTC
CSARGGGSYEQYF
>few|TRBV29-1|.|14|TRBJ1-4
TGCAGCGTTGTGTTTTTGGGGGTAAATGAAAAACTGTTTTTT
CSVVFLGVNEKLFF
>many|TRBV7-2|.|13|TRBJ1-5
TGTGCCAGCAGCTCAAGCTGGAGTGAGCCCCAGCATTTT
CASSSSWSEPQHF
>.|TRBV20-1|TRBD2|16|TRBJ2-7
TGCAGTGCTAGGCCCGCTGGGCTAGCGGACTTCTACGAGCAGTACTTC
CSARPAGLADFYEQYF
>many|TRBV10-2|.|11|TRBJ2-5
TGCGCCAGCAGTGGCGTGCGCGACCAGTACTTC
CASSGVRDQYF
>.|TRBV2|TRBD1|14|TRBJ2-2
TGTGCCAGTTCGGGACAGGGGGCCAGCGGGGAGCTGTTTTTT
CASSGQGASGELFF
>few|TRBV7-7|.|15|TRBJ2-1
TGTGCTAGCAGCTTACGAGGCGGGGCAAACAATGAGCAGTTCTTC
CASSLRGGANNEQFF
>.|TRBV20-1|.|14|TRBJ2-5
TGCAGTGCTAACGGGGAGTCAACTGGGGAGACCCAGTACTTC
CSANGESTGETQYF
>many|TRBV20-1|.|12|TRBJ2-2
TGCAGTGCTAGAGCTAATGCCGGGGAGCTGTTTTTT
CSARANAGELFF
>few|TRBV12-3/TRBV12-4|.|12|TRBJ2-7
TGTGCCACCGGGGCACAGGTGGGGGAGCAGTACTTC
CATGAQVGEQYF
>few|TRBV20-1|.|12|TRBJ1-1
TGCAGTGCTAGAAAGGGATTTGCTGAAGCTTTCTTT
CSARKGFAEAFF
>.|TRBV6-1|.|14|TRBJ2-1
TGTGCCAGCAGTAGACAGGGAGGGATAGTCCGGCAGTTCTTC
CASSRQGGIVRQFF
>once|TRBV29-1|TRBD1|14|TRBJ2-1
TGCAGCGTTGGACAGGGAAGCTCCTACAATCAGCAGTTCTTC
CSVGQGSSYNQQFF
>.|TRBV5-1|.|15|TRBJ2-1
TGCGCCAGCAGCCTCACTATGGATGGCCAGGGTGAGCAGTTCTTC
CASSLTMDGQGEQFF
>many|TRBV7-9|.|14|TRBJ1-3
TGTGCCAGCAGCTTAGAGTACTCTGGAAACACCATATATTTT
CASSLEYSGNTIYF
>.|TRBV15|TRBD2|16|TRBJ2-3
TGTGCCACCAGCAGAGTAGTGTCGGGAGGAATGGATACGCAGTATTTT
CATSRVVSGGMDTQYF
>.|TRBV7-9|TRBD2|13|TRBJ2-4
TGTGCCAGCAGCCAAGGACTAGCCGGCATTCAGTACTTC
CASSQGLAGIQYF
>.|TRBV29-1|.|11|TRBJ2-1
TGCAGCGGTTCGACTAGGGGTGAGCAGTTCTTC
CSGSTRGEQFF
>few|TRBV20-1|TRBD2|15|TRBJ2-1
TGCAGTGCTAGTCCCACTAGCGGGATGGGCAATGAGCAGTTCTTC
CSASPTSGMGNEQFF
>few|TRBV12-3/TRBV12-4|TRBD2|16|TRBJ2-3
TGTGCCAGCAGTTTATTTGTGGCGGGAGGCACAGATACGCAGTATTTT
CASSLFVAGGTDTQYF
>.|TRBV10-3|.|12|TRBJ2-1
TGTGCCATCAGTGTACTATCCGGTGAGCAGTTCTTC
CAISVLSGEQFF
>many|TRBV12-3/TRBV12-4|TRBD2|17|TRBJ2-5
TGTGCCAGCAACCCGGGACTAGCGGGCCAAATGCTAGAGACCCAGTACTTC
CASNPGLAGQMLETQYF
>.|TRBV6-2/TRBV6-3|.|15|TRBJ2-2
TGTGCCAGCAGTTACTCGCGGACGCCGGCCGGGGAGCTGTTTTTT
CASSYSRTPAGELFF
>many|TRBV7-2|TRBD2|16|TRBJ2-1
TGTGCCAGCAGCTTAGCTTTTAGCGGGGGCTACAATGAGCAGTTCTTC
CASSLAFSGGYNEQFF
>many|TRBV12-3/TRBV12-4|.|13|TRBJ2-7
TGTGCCAGCAATATGGGGGGCCCCTACGAGCAGTACTTC
CASNMGGPYEQYF
>many|TRBV18|.|17|TRBJ2-2
TGTGCCAGCTCACCGTGGTCGGGAAACGCGAACACCGGGGAGCTGTTTTTT
CASSPWSGNANTGELFF